Each of the 20 T cell receptor beta chains below was sequenced from the same sample in a study of T cells in Graves' hyperthyroidism and ophthalmopathy. The CDR3 regions of TCR beta were amplified from RNA transcripts. The study used the HTBI primer set for a first-round RT-PCR of the TCR CDR3. Each CDR3 protein gets one entry after TCRdb re-called the multiplex PCR reads with MiXCR. The sample records some 300,000 distinct CDR3 sequences, roughly 15% being singletons. The sequencing input was blood. These receptors originate from a young man with Graves' hyperthyroidism.

This clonotype came up many times. V usage is TRBV28 and J usage is TRBJ2-3; 9 nucleotides align to TRBD2. CDR1 MDHEN and CDR2 SYDVKM come from the germline V gene. V trimming: 3 bases; J trimming: 4 bases; junction bases outside the gene matches: 11. The CDR3 runs to 17 residues. The CDR3 here is CASSFPSSGNGADTQYF. In DNA, the CDR3 is TGTGCCAGCAGTTTCCCATCTAGCGGGAATGGCGCAGATACGCAGTATTTT.

This clonotype was seen many times. The rearrangement uses TRBV28 and TRBJ2-3, with 10 positions matching TRBD2. This CDR3 comprises 16 residues. Germline CDR1 is MDHEN and CDR2 is SYDVKM. Unmatched junction bases numbered 11, after V lost 8 bases and J lost 3 bases. The chain's CDR3 is CASSYPSGRSTDTQYF. The CDR3 nucleotides read TGTGCCAGCTCTTACCCTAGCGGGAGAAGTACAGATACGCAGTATTTT.

This clonotype was counted many times. V gene TRBV2 combines with J gene TRBJ1-1, with TRBD1 matching over 11 bases. Looked up from germline, CDR1 is SNHLY and CDR2 is FYNNEI. The ends lost 3 bases at V and 10 bases at J; junction bases unmatched: 10. The CDR3 sequence is 15 residues long. The CDR3 sequence: CASSDRTGGPEGAFF. The CDR3 DNA is TGTGCCAGCAGTGACAGGACAGGGGGCCCGGAGGGAGCTTTCTTT.

The chain combines TRBV27 with TRBJ2-7, with D possibly matching TRBD1 (5 bases). V was trimmed by 3 bases and J by 5 bases, leaving 11 bases between them. Looked up from germline, CDR1 is MNHEY and CDR2 is SMNVEV (reference sequence). The CDR3 loop spans 13 amino acids. CDR3 sequence: CASSFRRAHEQYF. For the CDR3, the DNA is TGTGCCAGCAGTTTTCGCAGGGCCCACGAGCAGTACTTC.

There are many counts of this clonotype. V and J are TRBV11-2 and TRBJ2-3, with a weak D call TRBD2 (6 bases). CDR3 size: 16 residues. Germline CDR1 and CDR2: SGHAT and FQNNGV. Between the trimmed V and J ends, which lost 2 bases and 2 bases, there was a span of 14 bases. The CDR3 loop is CASSLRLRGATDTQYF. The CDR3 DNA sequence: TGTGCCAGCAGCTTACGTTTGCGGGGTGCCACAGATACGCAGTATTTT.

This clonotype was observed a handful of times. The V call is TRBV4-2, the J call TRBJ2-2, with D possibly matching TRBD1 (5 bases). Per the germline V gene, CDR1 is LGHNA and CDR2 is YNFKEQ. The V end lost 0 bases, the J end lost 0 bases, and 11 bases lay between the germline ends. CDR3 size: 17 residues. The CDR3 region has the DNA TGTGCCAGCAGCCAAGAAGGTTCGACAGCGAACACCGGGGAGCTGTTTTTT. Translation gives CASSQEGSTANTGELFF.

This clonotype was picked up many times. The V and J genes are TRBV27 and TRBJ1-1; 8 bases align to TRBD1. Germline CDR1 reads MNHEY; CDR2 reads SMNVEV (reference sequence). The CDR3 runs 15 residues. The trim removed 2 bases at V and 1 base at J, leaving 3 bases unmatched. The CDR3 DNA follows: TGTGCCAGCAGTTTAGCAGGGGGCTGGAACACTGAAGCTTTCTTT. Translated, it gives CASSLAGGWNTEAFF.

This chain connects TRBV6-5 to TRBJ1-4; 8 bases align to TRBD1. The CDR3 has 14 amino acids. Germline lookup yields CDR1 MNHEY and CDR2 SVGAGI. The trim removed 0 bases at V and 10 bases at J, leaving 4 bases unmatched. CDR3 DNA sequence: TGTGCCAGCAGTTACTCAAGGACAGGGACAAAACTGTTTTTT. Translated: CASSYSRTGTKLFF.

At least ten counts were recorded for this clonotype. This rearrangement joins TRBV7-2 to TRBJ2-7, with TRBD1 matching 8 bases. V shed 1 base, J shed 4 bases, and the junction held 6 bases outside the gene matches. CDR3 size: 15 residues. In germline, CDR1 is SGHTA, CDR2 FQGNSA. CDR3: CASSLGQGIEYEQYF. The CDR3 DNA sequence: TGTGCCAGCAGCTTAGGACAGGGGATCGAGTACGAGCAGTACTTC.

In this sample, this clonotype turned up a few times. The V gene is TRBV10-3, the J gene TRBJ1-5; D perhaps matches TRBD1 (5 bases). This CDR3 is built from 14 residues. V was shortened by 4 bases and J by 3 bases, with 10 bases between the two germline ends. Germline CDR1 reads ENHRY; CDR2 reads SYGVKD. The CDR3 region is CAISAGGNNQPQHF. The CDR3 bases are TGTGCCATCAGTGCTGGGGGGAACAATCAGCCCCAGCATTTT.

Ten or more counts support this clonotype. The chain has TRBV20-1 and TRBJ2-3; D may correspond to TRBD1 or TRBD2 (5 bases each). V lost 4 bases and J 6 bases, leaving 17 bases between the germline ends. CDR1 is DFQATT, CDR2 SNEGSKA, per germline (reference sequence). The CDR3 extends over 14 amino acids. In DNA form, the CDR3 reads TGCAGTGCTACCCACCAGGGACGGAGTGATACGCAGTATTTT. Its translation is CSATHQGRSDTQYF.

This clonotype was recorded a few times. The DNA for the CDR3 is TGTGCCAGCAGCTTTTATAGTCTCGGGAGGACAGGGATGGACAATGAGCAGTTCTTC. Translating it yields CASSFYSLGRTGMDNEQFF. The chain recombines TRBV13 with TRBJ2-1; D possibly corresponds to TRBD1 (8 bases). The V and J ends lost 3 bases and 5 bases respectively, with 26 bases between them. The CDR3 has 19 amino acids. CDR1 is PRHDT, CDR2 FYEKMQ, per germline (reference sequence).

This clonotype was found a few times. Possible read error: a much larger clone is one base away. The V call is TRBV28, the J call TRBJ2-3; possible D gene TRBD2, 6 bases. V was cut by 5 bases and J by 2 bases, with 14 bases left in between. The CDR3 is 15 amino acids. The germline gives CDR1 MDHEN, CDR2 SYDVKM. CDR3 sequence (DNA): TGTGCCAGCAGTCTTCTAGCGAAGAACACAGATACGCAGTATTTT. It encodes CASSLLAKNTDTQYF.

This clonotype has at least ten counts. The J gene is TRBJ2-7, the V gene TRBV3-1; D call uncertain. Per the germline V gene, CDR1 is LGHDT and CDR2 is YNNKEL (reference sequence). V gave up 3 bases and J gave up 0 bases, with 12 bases separating them. There are 15 residues in the CDR3. CDR3 nucleotide sequence: TGTGCCAGCAGCCAGAACACGAAGAGCTCCTACGAGCAGTACTTC. It is translated as CASSQNTKSSYEQYF.

There are a few counts of this clonotype. This chain joins TRBV20-1 and TRBJ2-2; TRBD1 matches 9 bases. V lost 6 bases and J lost 4; bases outside the gene matches: 6. This CDR3 region has 14 residues. Germline V CDR1 and CDR2: DFQATT, SNEGSKA (reference sequence). The DNA for the CDR3 is TGCAGTGCCCTCACAGGGGGCGGCACCGGGGAGCTGTTTTTT. Its protein product is CSALTGGGTGELFF.

This clonotype showed up many times. The V and J genes are TRBV6-2 or TRBV6-3 and TRBJ2-3, with 9 bases identical to TRBD2. With V trimmed by 0 bases and J by 2 bases, 6 bases remained unmatched. The CDR3 covers 17 residues. The germline gives CDR1 MNHEY, CDR2 SVGEGT. The CDR3 loop is CASSYSTSGTFTDTQYF. The DNA for the CDR3 is TGTGCCAGCAGTTACTCGACTAGCGGAACTTTCACAGATACGCAGTATTTT.

Remarks on this clonotype: One base away lies a much larger clone, so this may be a sequencing read error. The rearrangement uses TRBV6-2 or TRBV6-3 and TRBJ2-7; weak D call: TRBD2 (6 bases). V dropped 7 bases and J dropped 1 base, with 14 bases sitting between them. This CDR3 region has 14 residues. Germline V lookup: CDR1 MNHEY, CDR2 SVGEGT. As DNA, the CDR3 is TGTGCCAGCAAAGGCGGGGAAGGTTCCTACGAGCAGTACTTC. It codes for CASKGGEGSYEQYF.

In this sample, this clonotype turned up a few times. This chain uses TRBV6-1 with TRBJ1-3; D is undetermined. This CDR3 region has 15 residues. V lost 6 bases to trimming and J lost 0 bases, with 12 bases between them. Germline loops: CDR1 MNHNS, CDR2 SASEGT. CDR3 nucleotides: TGTGCCAGCAGCTCAGGAGCCCCCTCTGGAAACACCATATATTTT. Its translation is CASSSGAPSGNTIYF.

This clonotype was detected many times. The chain couples TRBV6-2 or TRBV6-3 to TRBJ2-5; 7 nucleotides agree with TRBD2. Trimming removed 4 bases from V and 6 bases from J; junction bases left unmatched: 14. CDR1 is MNHEY, CDR2 SVGEGT, per germline. The CDR3 is made up of 16 amino acids. As DNA, the CDR3 is TGTGCCAGCAGTTCCACCTGGCGGGAGAGGTCAAAGACCCAGTACTTC. Its translation is CASSSTWRERSKTQYF.

The table lists this clonotype with many counts. V gene TRBV20-1 combines with J gene TRBJ2-2; 10 bases are a match to TRBD2. The CDR3 extends over 17 amino acids. Looked up from germline, CDR1 is DFQATT and CDR2 is SNEGSKA (reference sequence). Germline trimming cut 0 bases from V and 6 bases from J; bases unmatched to any gene: 10. In nucleotides, the CDR3 is TGCAGTGCTAGAGATCTGGCTAGCGGGAGTTGGGCCGGGGAGCTGTTTTTT. Protein: CSARDLASGSWAGELFF.